The T cell receptor beta chain described here comes from a study of beta chain features in type 1 diabetes (dated by TCRdb to between 2017 and 2018). At the level of the whole study: Mean age, gender distribution, total cell number and subset yield did not differ between patients and healthy donors. Across all samples, 107,917,701 sorted cells were examined, and cell number per subset correlated strongly with RNA yield. The study compared TCRB repertoires of sorted circulating CD4+ T cell subsets between recently diagnosed type 1 diabetes patients and matched healthy donors. Regulatory and stem cell-like memory subsets were obtained from only 8 patients and about eight healthy donors, while naive and central memory subsets were obtained from all 28 donors.

The CDR3 spans 14 residues, from the cysteine through the phenylalanine. Of the read, only the CDR3 DNA is kept; its 42 bases are in frame from base 1. V gives up 4 bases and J gives up 16 bases, and the segment between their germline ends measures 23 bases. Taken from the germline V gene (reference sequence), the CDR1 and CDR2 loops are LNHDA and SQIVND. About this clone itself: This clone's antigen is unknown. No base qualities exist here, and no much larger clone lies one base off it.

A single peripheral blood draw of around 0.11 L on average was collected from each donor into heparinised tubes. Using a panel that included CD45RO, CCR7, CD25, CD127, CD95 and CD27, naive, central memory, regulatory and stem cell-like memory CD4+ T cells were sorted on a BD FACSAria II. All sorted populations exceeded 95% purity. Right away, PBMCs were isolated by Lymphoprep density gradient centrifugation and were stained directly, with no culture step. To minimize batch effects, samples were stained and sorted in pairs, one healthy donor with one patient per experiment. Paper-wide results and their limitations: Only small numbers of individuals were included in the HLA sub-analyses, which left unresolved whether HLA type had any influence on TCRB rearrangement. Naive, central memory and regulatory TCRB repertoires appeared to be more similar among patients than among healthy donors. In all four CD4+ subsets, TCRB CDR3 length was moderately but significantly shorter in type 1 diabetes patients. PCR might favor shorter templates, but patient and control samples were amplified and corrected together, so any skew would affect both groups equally. Because cDNA was sequenced instead of genomic DNA, highly expressing activated cells could be over-represented, though the groups showed no difference in activation or CD3 levels. At VDJ recombination sites, type 1 diabetes patients had fewer insertions and more deleted nucleotides, which implies abnormalities in thymic rearrangement.

All of the isolated RNA was reverse transcribed with the High Capacity cDNA Reverse Transcription Kit, so expressed TCRB transcripts were sequenced. Deep immunoSEQ sequencing was performed on naive, central memory and regulatory T cell samples, with an average of approximately 4 million total reads per sample. After sorted cells were lysed in RLT buffer, RNA was extracted with DNase-treated RNeasy Micro or Mini kits, with the choice depending on cell number. To prevent cross-contamination, every cell subset was processed on its own, while patient and healthy donor samples were processed together. The immunoSEQ multiplex PCR was used to amplify TCRB sequences from cDNA, generating 87-bp fragments that spanned the CDR3 region. The amplicons were sequenced using the Illumina HiSeq platform. The study's processing was this. PCR bias was computationally corrected using synthetic template baselines, reads within Hamming distance 2 were collapsed, and singletons that could not be merged were discarded. By aligning reads against IMGT, V, D and J genes, CDR3 length, and insertions or deletions at six rearrangement sites were assigned. Clonotype counts were normalized to sorted cell number within each subset before computing true diversity and Gini coefficients with the tcR R package. Repertoire sharing was quantified using the overlap coefficient calculated on TCRB nucleotide sequences. Here the immuneACCESS table is served through TCRdb, limited to in-frame sequences with V and J called. Missing clones are a known gap in these copies; in checked studies unresolved V genes cover under half, and the rest lacks a known reason. D and trimming were read from the DNA, whereas the V and J calls and clone size are those reported in that table. The sample table contains 130,000 to 150,000 clones; only one count was recorded for around an eighth of them. Around 1.4% of the sample rests with the top ten.

The clonotype originates from a man between 18 and 35 years old with type 1 diabetes. The chain links TRBV19 with TRBJ2-1; the best D guess is TRBD1, with 6 bases matching. What was sequenced was central memory CD4+ T cells from blood. The CDR3 loop reads CASSRGDMDPNPFF. The DNA sequence is given as TGTGCCAGTAGTAGAGGGGACATGGACCCTAACCCTTTCTTC. Beyond the CDR3, the reference TRBV19 and TRBJ2-1 genes provide the residues; the full variable domain reads: DGGITQSPKYLFRKEGQNVTLSCEQNLNHDAMYWYRQDPGQGLRLIYYSQIVNDFQKGDIAEGYSVSREKKESFPLTVTSAQKNPTAFYLCASSRGDMDPNPFFGPGTRLTVL.